Following are 20 T cell receptor beta chains from one sample sequenced in a study of beta chain features in type 1 diabetes. Since all of the isolated RNA was reverse transcribed, expressed TCRB transcripts were what got sequenced. Data came from immunoSEQ multiplex PCR; TCRdb stores just in-frame clones and leaves some out. The sample holds roughly 330,000 clones, about 10% seen once. Sequenced material: naive CD4+ T cells from blood. The origin of the receptors is a woman in her twenties or thirties in good health.

The chain joins TRBV7-2 to TRBJ2-2; weak D call: TRBD2 (5 bases). V gave up 1 base and J gave up 4 bases, with 13 bases separating them. This CDR3 has 16 residues. The V gene's germline CDR1 is SGHTA and CDR2 FQGNSA. The CDR3 coding sequence is TGTGCCAGCAGCTTAGGCACTAGAGAGCGCACCGGGGAGCTGTTTTTT. It specifies CASSLGTRERTGELFF. The full variable domain, in which reference TRBV7-2 and TRBJ2-2 provide the parts outside the CDR3, is GAGVSQSPSNKVTEKGKDVELRCDPISGHTALYWYRQSLGQGLEFLIYFQGNSAPDKSGLPSDRFSAERTGGSVSTLTIQRTQQEDSAVYLCASSLGTRERTGELFFGEGSRLTVL.

A few counts support this clone. The V gene is TRBV9, the J gene TRBJ2-1; 11 positions agree with TRBD2. V was pared by 1 base and J by 5 bases, with 2 bases of the junction left unmatched. The CDR3 spans 15 residues. Germline CDR1 SGDLS, CDR2 YYNGEE. The CDR3 sequence is CASSVSLAGDNEQFF. CDR3 sequence (DNA): TGTGCCAGCAGCGTATCACTAGCGGGGGACAATGAGCAGTTCTTC.

V is TRBV6-6 and J is TRBJ2-5; D unresolved. Germline CDR1 is MNHNY and CDR2 is SVGAGI (reference sequence). The V end lost 3 bases, the J end lost 2 bases, and 13 bases lay between the germline ends. The CDR3 covers 15 residues. CDR3 residues: CASSYSSPGQETQYF. The CDR3 coding sequence is TGTGCCAGCAGTTATAGTTCTCCAGGTCAAGAGACCCAGTACTTC.

Only a few counts were recorded for this clone. The chain links TRBV10-3 to TRBJ1-1, with no clear D. This CDR3 has 16 residues. The germline V gene encodes CDR1 ENHRY and CDR2 SYGVKD. The V end lost 2 bases, the J end lost 2 bases, and 15 bases lay between the germline ends. The CDR3: CAISENAGRLNTEAFF. In nucleotides, the CDR3 is TGTGCCATCAGTGAGAATGCGGGCCGACTAAACACTGAAGCTTTCTTT.

This clone was seen more than once but under ten times. The V and J genes are TRBV28 and TRBJ1-2; a weak D match, TRBD1 (5 bases). The CDR3 has 15 residues. Trimming stripped 4 bases from V and 5 bases from J, with 17 bases between. The germline CDR1 and CDR2 sequences are MDHEN and SYDVKM. The CDR3 here is CASSSRLKGSYGYTF. The CDR3 bases are TGTGCCAGCAGTTCAAGACTCAAGGGGTCGTATGGCTACACCTTC.

This clone was observed a few times. The rearrangement uses TRBV5-1 and TRBJ1-4; tentatively, D is TRBD1 (6 bases). CDR3 length: 16 amino acids. The V end lost 3 bases, the J end lost 0 bases, and 12 bases lay between the germline ends. Germline V lookup: CDR1 SGHRS, CDR2 YFSETQ. CDR3 protein: CASSSGQLATNEKLFF. The CDR3 DNA sequence: TGCGCCAGCAGCTCGGGACAACTTGCAACTAATGAAAAACTGTTTTTT.

V is TRBV7-2 and J is TRBJ2-7, with D possibly matching TRBD2 (6 bases). V lost 4 bases to trimming and J lost 3 bases, with 19 bases between them. CDR3 length: 16 residues. Germline-derived CDR1 and CDR2 are SGHTA and FQGNSA. The CDR3 nucleotides read TGTGCCAGCAGCTCCCAGGAACTAGCTACTGGCTACGAGCAGTACTTC. It translates to CASSSQELATGYEQYF.

The rearrangement uses TRBV4-3 and TRBJ2-1, with TRBD2 identical over 7 bases. This CDR3 region has 14 residues. Trimming removed 5 bases from V and 7 bases from J; junction bases left unmatched: 8. Germline V lookup: CDR1 LGHNA, CDR2 YSLEER. Written as DNA, the CDR3 is TGCGCCAGCAGCACTCTAGCGGAGGCAAATGAGCAGTTCTTC. It is translated as CASSTLAEANEQFF.

This clone was seen only a few times. This sequence joins TRBV30 and TRBJ2-7, with 7 bases that match TRBD1. CDR3 size: 13 residues. With 1 base clipped from V and 2 bases from J, the junction kept 2 bases outside the gene matches. Germline values: CDR1 GTSNPN, CDR2 SVGIG (reference sequence). CDR3 residues: CAWSGGTAYEQYF. The CDR3 DNA is TGTGCCTGGAGTGGGGGGACAGCCTACGAGCAGTACTTC.

This clone was found a few times. The chain employs TRBV2 and TRBJ2-2; TRBD2 agrees at 8 bases. V was pared by 4 bases and J by 5 bases, with 3 bases of the junction left unmatched. CDR3 length equals 14 residues. Germline loops: CDR1 SNHLY, CDR2 FYNNEI. The CDR3 region has the DNA TGTGCCAGCAGTGGGGGGACTAGGACCGGGGAGCTGTTTTTT. Its protein is CASSGGTRTGELFF. The complete variable domain, with remaining parts taken from reference TRBV2 and TRBJ2-2, reads EPEVTQTPSHQVTQMGQEVILRCVPISNHLYFYWYRQILGQKVEFLVSFYNNEISEKSEIFDDQFSVERPDGSNFTLKIRSTKLEDSAMYFCASSGGTRTGELFFGEGSRLTVL.

This clone was seen only a few times. The chain carries TRBV6-1 and TRBJ2-1; 13 nucleotides align to TRBD2. Germline CDR1 is MNHNS and CDR2 is SASEGT. V trimming: 1 base; J trimming: 9 bases; junction bases outside the gene matches: 0. This CDR3 spans 14 amino acids. Here the CDR3 reads CASSEGTSGGEQFF. The CDR3 nucleotides read TGTGCCAGCAGTGAAGGGACTAGCGGGGGTGAGCAGTTCTTC.

CDR3 bases: TGTGCCAGTAGTCCCGGGCTGGCTAGCGGGAGCTCCTACAATGAGCAGTTCTTC. Protein: CASSPGLASGSSYNEQFF. V is TRBV19 and J is TRBJ2-1, with TRBD2 matching over 10 bases. The CDR3 has 18 amino acids. CDR1 and CDR2 (germline): LNHDA, SQIVND (reference sequence). Unmatched junction bases numbered 10, after V lost 5 bases and J lost 0 bases. Variable domain in full (rest from reference TRBV19 and TRBJ2-1): DGGITQSPKYLFRKEGQNVTLSCEQNLNHDAMYWYRQDPGQGLRLIYYSQIVNDFQKGDIAEGYSVSREKKESFPLTVTSAQKNPTAFYLCASSPGLASGSSYNEQFFGPGTRLTVL.

This clone was detected only a few times. This sequence joins TRBV29-1 and TRBJ2-3, with 15 bases aligning to TRBD2. Germline-derived CDR1 and CDR2 are SQVTM and ANQGSEA. The trim removed 6 bases at V and 0 bases at J, leaving 4 bases unmatched. This CDR3 contains 16 residues. CDR3 residues: CSVRGTSGGSTDTQYF. CDR3 DNA sequence: TGCAGCGTGCGAGGGACTAGCGGGGGGAGCACAGATACGCAGTATTTT.

This clone has just a few counts. This chain uses TRBV4-3 with TRBJ2-1; 8 bases fit TRBD2. Trimming removed 0 bases from V and 7 bases from J; junction bases left unmatched: 8. This CDR3 spans 16 amino acids. Germline CDR1 is LGHNA and CDR2 is YSLEER. As DNA, the CDR3 is TGCGCCAGCAGCCAAGATATAACAGCGGGAGTGAATGAGCAGTTCTTC. This translates into CASSQDITAGVNEQFF.

The chain employs TRBV7-9 and TRBJ2-7, with a tentative D call TRBD2 (5 bases). Deletions cut 4 bases from V and 3 bases from J, with 19 bases between. Germline assignment: CDR1 SEHNR and CDR2 FQNEAQ (reference sequence). This CDR3 spans 16 amino acids. This CDR3 is CASSSYSSMGFYEQYF. CDR3 DNA: TGTGCCAGCAGCTCTTACTCTAGCATGGGATTCTACGAGCAGTACTTC. Together with reference TRBV7-9 and TRBJ2-7, the CDR3 gives the full variable domain: DTGVSQNPRHKITKRGQNVTFRCDPISEHNRLYWYRQTLGQGPEFLTYFQNEAQLEKSRLLSDRFSAERPKGSFSTLEIQRTEQGDSAMYLCASSSYSSMGFYEQYFGPGTRLTVT.

The J gene is TRBJ2-5, the V gene TRBV9, with D unclear. The CDR3 covers 14 residues. The V end was cut by 0 bases, the J end by 0 bases, with 6 bases between. Germline CDR1 is SGDLS and CDR2 is YYNGEE. Here the CDR3 reads CASSVGRDQETQYF. The CDR3 DNA follows: TGTGCCAGCAGCGTAGGCCGAGACCAAGAGACCCAGTACTTC. Looking up the rest from reference TRBV9 and TRBJ2-5 gives the full variable domain: DSGVTQTPKHLITATGQRVTLRCSPRSGDLSVYWYQQSLDQGLQFLIQYYNGEERAKGNILERFSAQQFPDLHSELNLSSLELGDSALYFCASSVGRDQETQYFGPGTRLLVL.

This chain uses TRBV5-1 with TRBJ2-2; 7 bases fit TRBD2. This CDR3 has 16 residues. V lost 4 bases and J lost 2; bases outside the gene matches: 8. CDR1 is SGHRS, CDR2 YFSETQ, per germline. The CDR3 spells CASSLGSGTNTGELFF. The CDR3 bases are TGCGCCAGCAGCCTCGGCAGCGGGACTAACACCGGGGAGCTGTTTTTT.

This chain's CDR3 is CASAGGSDTQYF. CDR3 bases: TGTGCCAGTGCCGGGGGTTCCGATACGCAGTATTTT. The chain is built from TRBV6-6 and TRBJ2-3; perhaps TRBD2 as D (6 bases). This CDR3 spans 12 amino acids. The germline V gene encodes CDR1 MNHNY and CDR2 SVGAGI (reference sequence). The germline V and J ends were trimmed by 9 bases and 6 bases, with 13 bases remaining between them.

The chain combines TRBV19 with TRBJ1-4; a possible D gene is TRBD1 (6 bases). The V gene lost 5 bases and the J gene lost 3 bases, with 10 bases spanning the gap. There are 14 residues in the CDR3. Germline lookup yields CDR1 LNHDA and CDR2 SQIVND (reference sequence). Here the CDR3 reads CASSDGTPNEKLFF. Here the CDR3 DNA reads TGTGCCAGTAGTGACGGGACACCTAATGAAAAACTGTTTTTT.

This clone has just a few counts. The chain employs TRBV19 and TRBJ2-5, with 8 bases that match TRBD2. The germline V gene encodes CDR1 LNHDA and CDR2 SQIVND (reference sequence). The length of the CDR3 is 13 residues. The V segment lost 9 bases and the J segment 4 bases; nucleotides outside the gene matches: 7. The CDR3 is CASSSAGVETQYF. Written as DNA, the CDR3 is TGTGCCAGCTCCTCAGCGGGAGTAGAGACCCAGTACTTC.